One TCR beta chain is described in this entry. Its antigen is as yet unknown. The sample is drawn from a study of cytomegalovirus exposure and HLA in healthy donors. Study context: In a later analysis, it was reported that the 110 or so validation repertoires had been produced on the same platform as the roughly 700 repertoires belonging to the first cohort.

From the roughly 110-subject validation cohort, which was separate from the roughly 630-subject first cohort, the donors were drawn. Overall study findings and caveats: In vitro assays verified that a few CMV-associated chains recognized CMV antigens specifically. Researchers catalogued approximately 170 TCR beta chains as cytomegalovirus-associated.

The CDR3 extends over 16 amino acids. With 4 bases clipped from V and 0 bases from J, the junction kept 4 bases outside the gene matches. CDR1 is SGHRS and CDR2 is YFSETQ in the germline V gene. Only in-frame clones appear in the TCRdb table, and some are missing; sequencing was by immunoSEQ multiplex PCR. The sample carries 200,000 or so clones, roughly 87% recorded once. This receptor was obtained from a young woman in good health and CMV-seropositive. Sequenced material: PBMCs. This chain links TRBV5-1 with TRBJ1-3, with TRBD1 matching over 10 bases. The CDR3 protein is CASSRDRGNSGNTIYF. CDR3 nucleotide sequence: TGCGCCAGCAGCCGGGACAGGGGAAACTCTGGAAACACCATATATTTT. Based on the CDR3 plus reference TRBV5-1 and TRBJ1-3, the full variable domain is KAGVTQTPRYLIKTRGQQVTLSCSPISGHRSVSWYQQTPGQGLQFLFEYFSETQRNKGNFPGRFSGRQFSNSRSEMNVSTLELGDSALYLCASSRDRGNSGNTIYFGEGSWLTVV.